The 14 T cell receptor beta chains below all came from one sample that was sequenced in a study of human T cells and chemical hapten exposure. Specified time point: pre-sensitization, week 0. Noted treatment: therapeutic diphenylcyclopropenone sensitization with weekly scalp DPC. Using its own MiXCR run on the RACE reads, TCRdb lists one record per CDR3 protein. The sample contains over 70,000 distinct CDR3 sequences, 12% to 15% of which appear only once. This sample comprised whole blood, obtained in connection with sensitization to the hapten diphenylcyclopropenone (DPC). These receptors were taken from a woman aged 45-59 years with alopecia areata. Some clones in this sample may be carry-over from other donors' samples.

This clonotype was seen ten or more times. The CDR3 DNA reads TGTGCCAGCACCAGGGACAGGGGGTCCTACGAGCAGTACTTC. Translated, it gives CASTRDRGSYEQYF. The V call is TRBV7-2, the J call TRBJ2-7; 11 bases match TRBD1. CDR1 is SGHTA, CDR2 FQGNSA, per germline. Trimming took 7 bases from V and 1 from J; bases not matched to a gene: 3. The CDR3 loop spans 14 amino acids. The variable domain in full, with the rest retrieved from reference TRBV7-2 and TRBJ2-7, is GAGVSQSPSNKVTEKGKDVELRCDPISGHTALYWYRQSLGQGLEFLIYFQGNSAPDKSGLPSDRFSAERTGGSVSTLTIQRTQQEDSAVYLCASTRDRGSYEQYFGPGTRLTVT.

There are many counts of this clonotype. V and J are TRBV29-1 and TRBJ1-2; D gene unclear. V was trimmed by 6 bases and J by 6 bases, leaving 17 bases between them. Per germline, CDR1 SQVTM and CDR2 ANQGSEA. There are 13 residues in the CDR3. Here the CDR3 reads CSVRVGTGNGYTF. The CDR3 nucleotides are TGCAGCGTGAGAGTAGGAACGGGGAATGGCTACACCTTC.

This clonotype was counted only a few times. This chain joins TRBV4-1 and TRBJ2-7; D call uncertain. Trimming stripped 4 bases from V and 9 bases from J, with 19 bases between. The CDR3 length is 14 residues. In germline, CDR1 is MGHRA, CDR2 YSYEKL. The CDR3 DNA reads TGCGCCAGCAGCCCCACACTTACCGGCCCCCGGCAGTACTTC. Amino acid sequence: CASSPTLTGPRQYF.

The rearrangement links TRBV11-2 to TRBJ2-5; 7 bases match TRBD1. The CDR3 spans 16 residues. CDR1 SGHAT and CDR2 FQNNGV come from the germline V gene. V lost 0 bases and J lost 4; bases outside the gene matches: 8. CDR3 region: CASSLDRGQRGETQYF. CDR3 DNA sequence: TGTGCCAGCAGCTTAGATAGGGGGCAACGCGGAGAGACCCAGTACTTC. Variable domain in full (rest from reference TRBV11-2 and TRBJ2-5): EAGVAQSPRYKIIEKRQSVAFWCNPISGHATLYWYQQILGQGPKLLIQFQNNGVVDDSQLPKDRFSAERLKGVDSTLKIQPAKLEDSAVYLCASSLDRGQRGETQYFGPGTRLLVL.

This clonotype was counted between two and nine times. The CDR3 loop is CASSPSLGGAGEKLFF. The CDR3 DNA reads as TGTGCCAGCAGTCCCTCGCTAGGAGGGGCAGGGGAAAAACTGTTTTTT. The V gene is TRBV28, the J gene TRBJ1-4, with D perhaps matching TRBD1 (5 bases). Germline lookup yields CDR1 MDHEN and CDR2 SYDVKM. Trimming shortened V by 5 bases and J by 8 bases, and 21 bases separated the two germline ends. The CDR3 runs 16 residues.

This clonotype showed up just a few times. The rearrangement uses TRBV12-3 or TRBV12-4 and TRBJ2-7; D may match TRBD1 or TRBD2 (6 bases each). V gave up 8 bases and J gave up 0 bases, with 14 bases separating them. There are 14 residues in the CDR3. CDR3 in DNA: TGTGCCAGCGAAAAGGGGGGTAGCTCCTACGAGCAGTACTTC. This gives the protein CASEKGGSSYEQYF.

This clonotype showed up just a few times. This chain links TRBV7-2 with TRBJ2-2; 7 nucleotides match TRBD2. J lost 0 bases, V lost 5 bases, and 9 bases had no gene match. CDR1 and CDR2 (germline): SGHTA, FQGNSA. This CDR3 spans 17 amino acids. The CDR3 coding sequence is TGTGCCAGCAGCCCTAGTTTGAGCGGGACGAACACCGGGGAGCTGTTTTTT. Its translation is CASSPSLSGTNTGELFF. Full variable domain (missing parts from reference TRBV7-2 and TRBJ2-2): GAGVSQSPSNKVTEKGKDVELRCDPISGHTALYWYRQSLGQGLEFLIYFQGNSAPDKSGLPSDRFSAERTGGSVSTLTIQRTQQEDSAVYLCASSPSLSGTNTGELFFGEGSRLTVL.

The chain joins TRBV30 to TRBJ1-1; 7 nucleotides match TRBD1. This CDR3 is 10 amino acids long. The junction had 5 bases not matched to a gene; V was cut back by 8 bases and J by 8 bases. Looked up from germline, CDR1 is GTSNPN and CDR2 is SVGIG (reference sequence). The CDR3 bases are TGTGCCGGGGGACAGAGGGAAGCTTTCTTT. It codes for CAGGQREAFF. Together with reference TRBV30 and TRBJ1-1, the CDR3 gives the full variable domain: SQTIHQWPATLVQPVGSPLSLECTVEGTSNPNLYWYRQAAGRGLQLLFYSVGIGQISSEVPQNLSASRPQDRQFILSSKKLLLSDSGFYLCAGGQREAFFGQGTRLTVV.

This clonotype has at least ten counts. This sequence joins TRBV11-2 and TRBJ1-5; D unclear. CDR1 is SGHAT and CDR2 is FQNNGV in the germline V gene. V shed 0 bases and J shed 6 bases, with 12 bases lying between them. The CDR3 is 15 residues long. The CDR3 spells CASSLDLGGSQPQHF. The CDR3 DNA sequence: TGTGCCAGCAGCTTAGATCTAGGAGGCTCTCAGCCCCAGCATTTT.

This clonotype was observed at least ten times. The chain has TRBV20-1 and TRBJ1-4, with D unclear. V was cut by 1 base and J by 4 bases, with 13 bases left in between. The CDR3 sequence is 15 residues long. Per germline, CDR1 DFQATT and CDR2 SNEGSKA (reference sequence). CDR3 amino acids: CSARVDHRDNEKLFF. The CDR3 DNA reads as TGCAGTGCTAGAGTAGATCACAGAGATAATGAAAAACTGTTTTTT.

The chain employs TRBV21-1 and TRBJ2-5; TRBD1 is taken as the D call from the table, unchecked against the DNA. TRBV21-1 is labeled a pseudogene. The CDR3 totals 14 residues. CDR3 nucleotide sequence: TGTGCCAGCAGCAAAGCGCGACAGCAAGAGACCCAGTACTTC. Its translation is CASSKARQQETQYF.

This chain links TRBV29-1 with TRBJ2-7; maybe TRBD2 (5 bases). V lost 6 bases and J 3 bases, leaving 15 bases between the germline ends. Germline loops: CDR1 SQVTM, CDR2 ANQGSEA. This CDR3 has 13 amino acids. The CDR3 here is CSVPTVGNYEQYF. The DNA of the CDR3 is TGCAGCGTGCCCACTGTCGGGAACTACGAGCAGTACTTC.

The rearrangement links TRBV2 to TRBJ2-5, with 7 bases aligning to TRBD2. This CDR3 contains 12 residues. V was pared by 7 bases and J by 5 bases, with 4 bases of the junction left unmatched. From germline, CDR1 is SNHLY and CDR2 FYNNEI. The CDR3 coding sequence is TGTGCCAGCACGGCGGGAGAGGAGACCCAGTACTTC. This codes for CASTAGEETQYF.

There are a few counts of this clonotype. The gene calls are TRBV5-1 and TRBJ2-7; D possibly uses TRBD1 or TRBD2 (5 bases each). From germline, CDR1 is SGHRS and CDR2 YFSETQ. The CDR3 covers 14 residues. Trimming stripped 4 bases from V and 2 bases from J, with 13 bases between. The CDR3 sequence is CASSPERGTYEQYF. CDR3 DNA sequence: TGCGCCAGCAGCCCTGAACGGGGCACCTACGAGCAGTACTTC.